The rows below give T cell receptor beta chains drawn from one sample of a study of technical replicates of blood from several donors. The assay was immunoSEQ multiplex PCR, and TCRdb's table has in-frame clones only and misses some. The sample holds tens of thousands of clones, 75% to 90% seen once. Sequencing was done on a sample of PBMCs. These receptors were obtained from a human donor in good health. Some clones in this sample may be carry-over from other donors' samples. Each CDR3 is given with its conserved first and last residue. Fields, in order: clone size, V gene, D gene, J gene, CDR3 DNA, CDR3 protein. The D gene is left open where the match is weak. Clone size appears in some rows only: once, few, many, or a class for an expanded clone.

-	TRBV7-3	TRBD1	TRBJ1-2	TGTGCCAGCAGCTTAACACAGAGGACAGGGGCGGACTATGGCTACACCTTC	CASSLTQRTGADYGYTF
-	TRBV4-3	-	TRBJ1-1	TGCGCCAGCAGCCAAGACCCCAGGGGTCAGGGAGCTTTCTTT	CASSQDPRGQGAFF
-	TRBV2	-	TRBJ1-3	TGTGCCAGCAGTGAAGTGACAAACTCTGGAAACACCATATATTTT	CASSEVTNSGNTIYF
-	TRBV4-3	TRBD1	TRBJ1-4	TGCGCCAGCAGCCACAACAGGGGAAGAAAGGAAAAACTGTTTTTT	CASSHNRGRKEKLFF
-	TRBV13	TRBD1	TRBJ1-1	TGTGCCAGCAGCGACCAACAGGGGTGGACTGAAGCTTTCTTT	CASSDQQGWTEAFF
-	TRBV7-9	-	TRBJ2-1	TGTGCCAGCAGCGCAACAGCATCCTACAATGAGCAGTTCTTC	CASSATASYNEQFF
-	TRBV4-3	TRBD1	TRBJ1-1	TGCGCCAGCAGCCAAGACACAGGGGTGGGCACTGAAGCTTTCTTT	CASSQDTGVGTEAFF
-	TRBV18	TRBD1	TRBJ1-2	TGTGCCAGCTCACCACCTGGGACAGGGAATGGCTACACCTTC	CASSPPGTGNGYTF
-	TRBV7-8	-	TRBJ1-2	TGTGCCAGCAGCGCGTCACAGGGAGAATTTGGCTACACCTTC	CASSASQGEFGYTF
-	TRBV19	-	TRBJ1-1	TGTGCCAGTAGTGGGACTCAGGCAGTAGCTTTCTTT	CASSGTQAVAFF
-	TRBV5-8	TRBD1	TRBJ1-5	TGTGCCAGCAGCTTCGGGACAGGGAATCAGCCCCAGCATTTT	CASSFGTGNQPQHF
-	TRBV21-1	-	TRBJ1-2	TGTGCCAGCAGAAGAACAGGTAATGGCTACACCTTC	CASRRTGNGYTF
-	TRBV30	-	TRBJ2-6	TGTGCCTGGAGTAGCACTTTCTCTGGGGCCAACGTCCTGACTTTC	CAWSSTFSGANVLTF
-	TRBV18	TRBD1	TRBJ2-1	TGTGCCAGCTCACCGGGACAGGTAGTAACGGAGCAGTTCTTC	CASSPGQVVTEQFF
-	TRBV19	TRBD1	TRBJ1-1	TGTGCCAGTACGGGGAGGGCAGGGGGCGCGGGCACTGAAGCTTTCTTT	CASTGRAGGAGTEAFF
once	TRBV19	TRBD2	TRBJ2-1	TGTGCCAGTAGTAACGGGGGACTAGTCAATGAGCAGTTCTTC	CASSNGGLVNEQFF
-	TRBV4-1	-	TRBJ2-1	TGCGCCAGCAGCCAAGCATGGGGGCACAATGAGCAGTTCTTC	CASSQAWGHNEQFF
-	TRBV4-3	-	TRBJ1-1	TGCGCCAGCAGCCAAGATTGGGGGGGCACTGAAGCTTTCTTT	CASSQDWGGTEAFF
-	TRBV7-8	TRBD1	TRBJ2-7	TGTGCCAGCAGCAGGGACAGAGATCCTCAGCACAACGAGCAGTACTTC	CASSRDRDPQHNEQYF
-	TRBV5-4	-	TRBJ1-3	TGTGCCAGCAGCTTGTGGAGTTCTGGAAACACCATATATTTT	CASSLWSSGNTIYF
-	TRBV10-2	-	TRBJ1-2	TGCGCCAGCAGTGAGGTGGGGTCCAGGGCCTATGGCTACACCTTC	CASSEVGSRAYGYTF
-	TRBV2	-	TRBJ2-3	TGTGCCAGCAGTGAACAAGCCACAGATACGCAGTATTTT	CASSEQATDTQYF
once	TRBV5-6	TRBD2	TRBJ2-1	TGTGCCAGCAGCCCCGGACTAGCGGGGGATGGTGAGCAGTTCTTC	CASSPGLAGDGEQFF
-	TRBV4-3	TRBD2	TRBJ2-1	TGCGCCAGCACCCCCAGAGCGGGGCGGGGCAATGAGCAGTTCTTC	CASTPRAGRGNEQFF
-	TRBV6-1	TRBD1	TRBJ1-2	TGTGCCAGCAGTGAAGCGGGGACAGGGACTTTTGGCTACACCTTC	CASSEAGTGTFGYTF
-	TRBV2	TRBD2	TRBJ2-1	TGTGCCAGCAGTGTTAGCGGGAGGGGTAAGGATGAGCAGTTCTTC	CASSVSGRGKDEQFF
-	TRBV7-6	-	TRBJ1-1	TGTGCCAGCAGCTCTGGGCCGAACACTGAAGCTTTCTTT	CASSSGPNTEAFF
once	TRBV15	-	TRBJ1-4	TGTGCCACCAGCAGAGATTCGGGGACTAATGAAAAACTGTTTTTT	CATSRDSGTNEKLFF
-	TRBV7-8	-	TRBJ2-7	TGTGCCAGCAGCTTAGACAGATCCTACGAGCAGTACTTC	CASSLDRSYEQYF